The following is a T cell receptor (beta chain) sequence with its context. No antigen is known for it. A read error may account for a junction end that differs from germline. Other DNA sequences within the sample encode an identical CDR3. Germline CDR1 reads SNHLY; CDR2 reads FYNNEI. The CDR3 has 14 residues. A multiplex PCR was run with 60 Vbeta primers and 13 Jbeta primers. Sequenced by immunoSEQ multiplex PCR; TCRdb stores in-frame clones only, minus some. The data hold about 130,000 clones, with around 83% observed a single time. This sample is part of a study of cytomegalovirus exposure and HLA in healthy donors. Points from the study as a whole: Associated with cytomegalovirus, according to the listing, were 150 to 200 TCR beta chains. In a later analysis, TCR association rates varied by HLA locus: DRB1 most, HLA-C fewest. TCR beta sequences reportedly predicted most subjects' HLA-A and HLA-B alleles accurately. In the analysis, some V segments, TRBV6-2 and TRBV6-3 included, were excluded as indistinguishable.

The sequence was obtained from a human donor in good health. V gene TRBV2 combines with J gene TRBJ2-3; 9 bases line up with TRBD1. The sequenced sample consisted of PBMCs. The DNA for the CDR3 is TGCGCCAGCAGTGTGGGACAGGGTGTGGATACGCAGTATTTT. This translates into CASSVGQGVDTQYF.